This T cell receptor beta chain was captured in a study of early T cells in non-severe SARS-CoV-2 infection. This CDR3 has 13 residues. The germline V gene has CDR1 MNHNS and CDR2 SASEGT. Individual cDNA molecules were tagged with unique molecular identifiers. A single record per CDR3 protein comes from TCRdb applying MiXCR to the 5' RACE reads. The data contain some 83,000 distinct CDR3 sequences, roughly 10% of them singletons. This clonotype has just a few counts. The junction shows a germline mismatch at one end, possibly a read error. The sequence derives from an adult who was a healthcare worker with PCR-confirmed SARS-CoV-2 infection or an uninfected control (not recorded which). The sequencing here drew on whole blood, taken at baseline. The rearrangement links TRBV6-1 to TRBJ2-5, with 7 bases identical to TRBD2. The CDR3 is CAGSWGRAETQYF. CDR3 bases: TGTGCCGGCAGTTGGGGGAGGGCAGAGACCCAGTACTTC.